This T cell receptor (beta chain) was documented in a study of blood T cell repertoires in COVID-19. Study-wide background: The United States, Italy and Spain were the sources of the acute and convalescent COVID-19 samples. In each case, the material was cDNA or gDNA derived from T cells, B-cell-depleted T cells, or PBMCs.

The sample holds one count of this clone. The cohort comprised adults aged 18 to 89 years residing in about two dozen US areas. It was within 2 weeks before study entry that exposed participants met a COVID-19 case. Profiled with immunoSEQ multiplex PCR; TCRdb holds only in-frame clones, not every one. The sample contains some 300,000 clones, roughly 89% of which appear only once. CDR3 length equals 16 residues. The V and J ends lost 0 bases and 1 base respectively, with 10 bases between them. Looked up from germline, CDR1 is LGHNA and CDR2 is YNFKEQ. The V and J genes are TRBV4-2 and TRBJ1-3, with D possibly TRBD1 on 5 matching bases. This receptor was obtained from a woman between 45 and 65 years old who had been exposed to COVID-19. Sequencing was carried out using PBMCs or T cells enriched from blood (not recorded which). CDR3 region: CASSQERQGSGNTIYF. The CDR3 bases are TGTGCCAGCAGCCAAGAGCGCCAGGGATCTGGAAACACCATATATTTT.